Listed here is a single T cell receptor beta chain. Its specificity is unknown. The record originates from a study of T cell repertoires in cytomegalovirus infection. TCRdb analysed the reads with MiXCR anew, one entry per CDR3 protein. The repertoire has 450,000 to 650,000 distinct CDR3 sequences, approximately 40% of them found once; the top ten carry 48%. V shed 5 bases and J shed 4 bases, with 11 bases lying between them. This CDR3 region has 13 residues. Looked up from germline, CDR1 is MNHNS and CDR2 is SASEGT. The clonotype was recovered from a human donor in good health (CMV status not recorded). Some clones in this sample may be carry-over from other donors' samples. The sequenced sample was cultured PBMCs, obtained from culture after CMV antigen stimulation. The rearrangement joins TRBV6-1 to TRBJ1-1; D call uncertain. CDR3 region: CASSSISGTEAFF. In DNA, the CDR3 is TGTGCCAGCAGTTCTATTTCCGGCACTGAAGCTTTCTTT.